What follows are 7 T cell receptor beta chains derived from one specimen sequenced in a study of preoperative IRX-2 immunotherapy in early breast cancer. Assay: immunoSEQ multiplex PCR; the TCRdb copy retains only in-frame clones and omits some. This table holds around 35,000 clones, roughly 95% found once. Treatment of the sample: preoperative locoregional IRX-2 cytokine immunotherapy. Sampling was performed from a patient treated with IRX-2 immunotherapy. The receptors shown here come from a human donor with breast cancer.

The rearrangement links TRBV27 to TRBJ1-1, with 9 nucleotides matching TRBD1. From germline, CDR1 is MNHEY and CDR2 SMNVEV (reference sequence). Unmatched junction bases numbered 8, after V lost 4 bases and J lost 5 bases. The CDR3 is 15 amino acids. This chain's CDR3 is CASSSTTGGRTEAFF. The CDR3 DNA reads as TGTGCCAGCAGTTCGACGACAGGGGGACGGACTGAAGCTTTCTTT.

CDR3 coding DNA: TGTGCCAGCAGGGGGGACAGGGGGCCGCGCTGCACCTTC. Amino acid sequence: CASRGDRGPRCTF. This chain joins TRBV28 and TRBJ1-2, with 12 bases identical to TRBD1. Germline trimming cut 6 bases from V and 13 bases from J; bases unmatched to any gene: 9. Germline V CDR1 and CDR2: MDHEN, SYDVKM. The length of the CDR3 is 13 residues.

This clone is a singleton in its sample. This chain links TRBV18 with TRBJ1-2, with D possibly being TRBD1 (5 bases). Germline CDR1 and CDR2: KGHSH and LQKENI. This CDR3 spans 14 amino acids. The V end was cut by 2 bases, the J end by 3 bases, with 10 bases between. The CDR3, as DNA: TGTGCCAGCTCACCAAGGCAGGGCGACTATGGCTACACCTTC. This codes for CASSPRQGDYGYTF.

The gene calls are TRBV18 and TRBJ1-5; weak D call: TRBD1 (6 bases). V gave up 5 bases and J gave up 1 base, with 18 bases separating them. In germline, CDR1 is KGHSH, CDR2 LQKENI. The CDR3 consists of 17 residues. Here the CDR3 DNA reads TGTGCCAGCTCAAATAAACAGGGACCTGGAAGCAATCAGCCCCAGCATTTT. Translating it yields CASSNKQGPGSNQPQHF.

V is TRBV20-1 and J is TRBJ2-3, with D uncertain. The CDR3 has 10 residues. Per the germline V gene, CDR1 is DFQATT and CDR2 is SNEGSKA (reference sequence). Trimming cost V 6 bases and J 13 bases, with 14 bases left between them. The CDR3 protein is CSATPELEYF. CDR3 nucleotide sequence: TGCAGTGCCACCCCAGAGCTGGAGTATTTT.

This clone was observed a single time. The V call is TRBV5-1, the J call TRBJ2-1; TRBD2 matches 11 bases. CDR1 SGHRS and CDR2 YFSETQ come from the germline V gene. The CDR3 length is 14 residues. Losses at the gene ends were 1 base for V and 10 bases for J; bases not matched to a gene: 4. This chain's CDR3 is CASSLTSGGGEQFF. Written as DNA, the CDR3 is TGCGCCAGCAGCTTGACTAGCGGGGGTGGGGAGCAGTTCTTC. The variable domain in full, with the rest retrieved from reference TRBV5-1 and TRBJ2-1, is KAGVTQTPRYLIKTRGQQVTLSCSPISGHRSVSWYQQTPGQGLQFLFEYFSETQRNKGNFPGRFSGRQFSNSRSEMNVSTLELGDSALYLCASSLTSGGGEQFFGPGTRLTVL.

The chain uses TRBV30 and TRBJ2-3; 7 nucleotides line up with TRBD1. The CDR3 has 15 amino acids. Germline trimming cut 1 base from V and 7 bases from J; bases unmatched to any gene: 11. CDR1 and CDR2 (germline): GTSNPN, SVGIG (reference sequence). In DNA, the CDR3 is TGTGCCTGGAGTGAAAGACAGACAGGGCGGAATACGCAGTATTTT. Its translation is CAWSERQTGRNTQYF.